What follows are 31 T cell receptor beta chains derived from one specimen sequenced in a study of T cells in women clearing cervical HPV infection. Using immunoSEQ multiplex PCR, the repertoire was profiled, and TCRdb retains in-frame clones only, with some absent. Its clone listing holds 9,500 to 15,000 clones. Input material: blood buffy coat. The receptors were sampled from a woman aged 18-70 years with a cervical HPV16 infection that either progressed to CIN3+ or cleared (not recorded which).

Notes on this clone: The read stops 3 residues short of the end of the CDR3; the missing end is completed from the germline J gene. The chain combines TRBV19 with TRBJ1-5, with 7 positions matching TRBD1. The CDR3 is made up of 14 amino acids. V gave up 3 bases and J gave up 7 bases; unmatched junction bases: 6. In germline, CDR1 is LNHDA, CDR2 SQIVND (reference sequence). The chain's CDR3 is CASSINRGGQPQHF. Incomplete CDR3 DNA: TGTGCCAGTAGTATCAACAGGGGCGGACAGCCC.

The DNA read from the CDR3 is TGTGCCAGCAGCTTAGTCCAGTCTGGGGCCAACGTC. Translation: CASSLVQSGANV. From start to end, the CDR3 is CASSLVQSGANVLTF. The chain recombines TRBV11-1 with TRBJ2-6; D call uncertain. The CDR3 is cut off 3 residues early in the read; its end comes from the germline J gene. The CDR3 spans 15 residues. Looked up from germline, CDR1 is SGHAT and CDR2 is FQDESV (reference sequence). Deletions cut 1 base from V and 1 base from J, with 5 bases between.

Comment on this clone: The read terminates 3 residues ahead of where the CDR3 ends, so the germline J gene completes it. The chain has TRBV20-1 and TRBJ1-1; D call uncertain. The CDR3 totals 14 residues. Trimming shortened V by 2 bases and J by 1 base, and 11 bases separated the two germline ends. The germline V gene has CDR1 DFQATT and CDR2 SNEGSKA (reference sequence). CDR3 DNA, as far as it was read: TGCAGTGCTAGACTAGGACTGGGGAACACTGAA. It specifies CSARLGLGNTE. The CDR3 in full is CSARLGLGNTEAFF.

On this clone itself: The read ends 3 residues before the CDR3 terminus; that terminus is restored from the germline J gene. The V call is TRBV5-1, the J call TRBJ2-3; a weak D match, TRBD2 (6 bases). The germline V gene encodes CDR1 SGHRS and CDR2 YFSETQ. This CDR3 contains 14 residues. Between the trimmed V and J ends, which lost 4 bases and 1 base, there was a span of 10 bases. The CDR3 DNA, read in part, is TGCGCCAGCAGCGCGGGGACGGGCACAGATACG. It is translated as CASSAGTGTDT. The whole CDR3 protein is CASSAGTGTDTQYF.

Concerning this clone: The read terminates 3 residues ahead of where the CDR3 ends, so the germline J gene completes it. The chain has TRBV12-3 or TRBV12-4 and TRBJ1-3; 8 nucleotides match TRBD1. The CDR3 runs 15 residues. With 6 bases clipped from V and 4 bases from J, the junction kept 8 bases outside the gene matches. The sequenced CDR3 bases are TGTGCCAGCAGGGAGGGGACAGGAAGGGGAAACACC. This encodes CASREGTGRGNT. The CDR3 as a whole reads CASREGTGRGNTIYF.

Worth noting for this clone: The DNA ends 3 residues before the CDR3 does, and the rest of the CDR3 is filled in from the germline J gene. The V call is TRBV27, the J call TRBJ1-2; TRBD1 is a possible D gene (5 bases). V lost 2 bases and J lost 4, with 8 bases in between. Germline CDR1 is MNHEY and CDR2 is SMNVEV (reference sequence). The CDR3 covers 13 residues. This CDR3 is CASSLRGTYGYTF. CDR3 bases read: TGTGCCAGCAGTTTAAGGGGTACCTATGGC.

By frequency, this clone is medium-sized (0.01 to 0.1%). The read ends 3 residues shy of where the CDR3 ends; the end is completed using the germline J gene. This rearrangement joins TRBV19 to TRBJ2-5; D might be TRBD1 (6 bases). CDR1 and CDR2 from the germline V gene are LNHDA and SQIVND (reference sequence). V lost 4 bases and J lost 5, with 14 bases in between. The CDR3 length is 14 residues. The CDR3 protein is CASSTTTGRETQYF. The covered CDR3 bases are TGTGCCAGTAGTACCACGACAGGCCGCGAGACC.

On this clone itself: The CDR3 end falls 3 residues outside the read, so it is completed with the germline J gene. The chain carries TRBV28 and TRBJ2-7; TRBD1 matches at 7 bases. CDR1 and CDR2 from the germline V gene are MDHEN and SYDVKM. Trimming cost V 0 bases and J 3 bases; bases outside gene matches: 5. CDR3 size: 15 residues. The covered CDR3 bases are TGTGCCAGCAGTTTATGGGGGACAGTTAACTACGAG. It specifies CASSLWGTVNYE. The complete CDR3 sequence is CASSLWGTVNYEQYF.

As for this clone: The CDR3 goes on 3 residues after the read ends, and that part is filled in from the germline J gene. The V gene is TRBV2, the J gene TRBJ1-4; weak D call: TRBD1 (5 bases). The CDR3 length is 15 residues. Germline CDR1 reads SNHLY; CDR2 reads FYNNEI. Trimming left V 4 bases short and J 8 bases short, with 17 bases between. The CDR3 loop reads CASSGAAGFVEKLFF. CDR3 DNA (partial): TGTGCCAGCAGTGGGGCGGCAGGGTTCGTGGAAAAA.

Notes on this clone: The read terminates 3 residues before the CDR3 end, so the remaining end is supplied by the germline J gene. The V gene is TRBV30, the J gene TRBJ1-3, with TRBD1 matching over 7 bases. CDR3 size: 14 residues. CDR1 GTSNPN and CDR2 SVGIG come from the germline V gene (reference sequence). V dropped 4 bases and J dropped 0; count of bases not matched to a gene: 3. The CDR3 is CAWKQGRSGNTIYF. The part of the CDR3 DNA that was read is TGTGCCTGGAAACAGGGGCGCTCTGGAAACACC. Full variable domain (rest looked up from reference TRBV30 and TRBJ1-3): SQTIHQWPATLVQPVGSPLSLECTVEGTSNPNLYWYRQAAGRGLQLLFYSVGIGQISSEVPQNLSASRPQDRQFILSSKKLLLSDSGFYLCAWKQGRSGNTIYFGEGSWLTVV.

As to this clone: From the germline J gene comes the end of the CDR3, since the read stops 3 residues before it. The J gene is TRBJ2-4, the V gene TRBV30, with 9 bases matching TRBD1. The CDR3 spans 13 residues. CDR1 and CDR2 (germline): GTSNPN, SVGIG (reference sequence). Losses at the gene ends were 4 bases for V and 6 bases for J; bases not matched to a gene: 4. The CDR3 sequence is CAWTLGQGNIQYF. CDR3 bases read: TGTGCCTGGACATTGGGACAGGGAAACATT. The full variable domain, its missing parts supplied by reference TRBV30 and TRBJ2-4, is SQTIHQWPATLVQPVGSPLSLECTVEGTSNPNLYWYRQAAGRGLQLLFYSVGIGQISSEVPQNLSASRPQDRQFILSSKKLLLSDSGFYLCAWTLGQGNIQYFGAGTRLSVL.

A note on this clone: The CDR3 end is not reached by the read, which stops 3 residues before it; the germline J gene fills it in. The chain is built from TRBV5-6 and TRBJ2-5; a weak D match, TRBD1 (5 bases). The CDR3 consists of 15 residues. Trimming left V 2 bases short and J 5 bases short, with 16 bases between. Germline assignment: CDR1 SGHDT and CDR2 YYEEEE. The CDR3 bases that were read are TGTGCCAGCAGCTTCACAGGCAGGGTCAGGGAGACC. Its protein is CASSFTGRVRET. The full CDR3 sequence reads CASSFTGRVRETQYF.

Comment on this clone: Read data end 3 residues before the CDR3 end; the end is taken from the germline J gene. The chain joins TRBV20-1 to TRBJ2-3; 7 bases agree with TRBD2. CDR1 is DFQATT, CDR2 SNEGSKA, per germline (reference sequence). The CDR3 sequence is 14 residues long. J was trimmed by 4 bases and V by 3 bases; bases with no gene match: 7. The CDR3 spells CSASPSSGPDTQYF. The CDR3 bases that were read are TGCAGTGCTAGTCCCTCTAGCGGCCCAGATACG.

A remark on this clone: The observed sequence ends 3 residues before the CDR3 terminus, with the missing tail filled in from the germline J gene. V and J are TRBV2 and TRBJ1-1; D is possibly TRBD1 (6 bases). CDR1 and CDR2 from the germline V gene are SNHLY and FYNNEI. The CDR3 is made up of 15 amino acids. This CDR3 is CASSERQARWEEAFF. The covered CDR3 bases are TGTGCCAGCAGTGAAAGACAGGCCCGGTGGGAGGAA.

By frequency, this clone registers medium-sized. The CDR3 extends 3 residues past the end of the read, so its final part is completed from the germline J gene. The chain carries TRBV20-1 and TRBJ2-3; D is ambiguous. This CDR3 is 14 amino acids long. Per the germline V gene, CDR1 is DFQATT and CDR2 is SNEGSKA (reference sequence). Trimming removed 2 bases at V and 2 bases at J, with 11 bases between. Incomplete CDR3 DNA: TGCAGTGCTAGATCTCGCGGAACCACAGATACG. Translating it yields CSARSRGTTDT. The entire CDR3 protein reads CSARSRGTTDTQYF.

Comments on this clone: The read stops 3 residues short of the end of the CDR3; the missing end is completed from the germline J gene. The chain joins TRBV2 to TRBJ1-1; possible D gene TRBD1, 5 bases. This CDR3 is built from 12 residues. Germline V lookup: CDR1 SNHLY, CDR2 FYNNEI. CDR3 sequence reads: CASSFQGVGAFF. CDR3 DNA (partial): TGTGCCAGCAGTTTTCAGGGAGTAGGA. The entire variable domain, with the rest obtained from reference TRBV2 and TRBJ1-1, is as follows: EPEVTQTPSHQVTQMGQEVILRCVPISNHLYFYWYRQILGQKVEFLVSFYNNEISEKSEIFDDQFSVERPDGSNFTLKIRSTKLEDSAMYFCASSFQGVGAFFGQGTRLTVV.

As for this clone: From the germline J gene comes the end of the CDR3, since the read stops 3 residues before it. V is TRBV28 and J is TRBJ1-2; TRBD1 agrees at 8 bases. Germline V gene sequence: CDR1 MDHEN, CDR2 SYDVKM. This CDR3 comprises 16 residues. J gave up 4 bases and V 2 bases, and 9 bases lay outside the gene matches. The covered CDR3 bases are TGTGCCAGCAGTTTAGGAGGGACAGGAACTCCCTATGGC. It codes for CASSLGGTGTPYG. The full CDR3 sequence reads CASSLGGTGTPYGYTF.

Comments on this clone: The sequence runs out 3 residues before the end of the CDR3; the remainder is reconstructed from the germline J gene. J is TRBJ1-4 and V is TRBV29-1, with a tentative D call TRBD1 (5 bases). The CDR3 is made up of 15 amino acids. CDR1 is SQVTM, CDR2 ANQGSEA, per germline. The CDR3 region is CSVPGGAAAGTKLFF. The part of the CDR3 DNA that was read is TGCAGCGTCCCCGGCGGGGCCGCAGCGGGGACGAAA.

As to this clone: The CDR3 extends 3 residues past the end of the read, so its final part is completed from the germline J gene. Other DNA sequences within the sample encode an identical CDR3. This chain connects TRBV18 to TRBJ2-7; D not certain. V shed 2 bases and J shed 2 bases, with 10 bases lying between them. There are 14 residues in the CDR3. The germline gives CDR1 KGHSH, CDR2 LQKENI. The part of the CDR3 DNA that was read is TGTGCCAGCTCACCAGCGGCTAAGGCCTACGAG. Encoded protein: CASSPAAKAYE. Given in full, the CDR3 is CASSPAAKAYEQYF. The complete variable domain, with remaining parts taken from reference TRBV18 and TRBJ2-7, reads NAGVMQNPRHLVRRRGQEARLRCSPMKGHSHVYWYRQLPEEGLKFMVYLQKENIIDESGMPKERFSAEFPKEGPSILRIQQVVRGDSAAYFCASSPAAKAYEQYFGPGTRLTVT.

Of note for this clone: The read terminates 3 residues before the CDR3 end, so the remaining end is supplied by the germline J gene. The chain couples TRBV27 to TRBJ2-6; TRBD1 matches 7 bases. The CDR3 runs 16 residues. The J segment lost 1 base and the V segment lost 6 bases, leaving 6 bases of the junction unmatched. Germline CDR1 is MNHEY and CDR2 is SMNVEV (reference sequence). CDR3 amino acids: CASSRGQMSGANVLTF. CDR3 DNA (partial): TGTGCCAGCAGCAGGGGACAGATGTCTGGGGCCAACGTC.

To note about this clone: The read falls 3 residues short of the CDR3 end, and the missing part is taken from the germline J gene. This rearrangement joins TRBV6-1 to TRBJ1-5; no reliable D call. This CDR3 spans 11 amino acids. CDR1 and CDR2 (germline): MNHNS, SASEGT. V was shortened by 3 bases and J by 6 bases, with 3 bases between the two germline ends. The CDR3 loop reads CASSDGQPQHF. The CDR3 DNA, read in part, is TGTGCCAGCAGTGACGGTCAGCCC.

With regard to this clone: The DNA ends 3 residues before the CDR3 does, and the rest of the CDR3 is filled in from the germline J gene. The chain links TRBV18 to TRBJ1-4; 8 nucleotides align to TRBD1. The CDR3 is 15 residues long. Germline V lookup: CDR1 KGHSH, CDR2 LQKENI. Trimming removed 6 bases from V and 7 bases from J; junction bases left unmatched: 10. The CDR3 protein is CASSAIGQGLEKLFF. Partial CDR3 DNA: TGTGCCAGCTCCGCGATCGGACAGGGCCTTGAAAAA. The complete variable domain, with remaining parts taken from reference TRBV18 and TRBJ1-4, reads NAGVMQNPRHLVRRRGQEARLRCSPMKGHSHVYWYRQLPEEGLKFMVYLQKENIIDESGMPKERFSAEFPKEGPSILRIQQVVRGDSAAYFCASSAIGQGLEKLFFGSGTQLSVL.

On this clone itself: With the read ending 3 residues before the CDR3 end, the germline J gene is used to fill in that end. The rearrangement joins TRBV7-9 to TRBJ1-4; D perhaps matches TRBD1 (6 bases). The CDR3 spans 15 residues. V shed 1 base and J shed 5 bases, with 11 bases lying between them. Germline V gene lookup returns CDR1 SEHNR and CDR2 FQNEAQ (reference sequence). Partial CDR3 DNA: TGTGCCAGCAGCTTAGGAGGGCAGGGGAATGAAAAA. It encodes CASSLGGQGNEK. The CDR3 as a whole reads CASSLGGQGNEKLFF.

Notes on this clone: The CDR3 goes on 3 residues after the read ends, and that part is filled in from the germline J gene. The J gene is TRBJ2-2, the V gene TRBV19, with TRBD1 matching 8 bases. The germline CDR1 and CDR2 sequences are LNHDA and SQIVND (reference sequence). Losses at the gene ends were 6 bases for V and 4 bases for J; bases not matched to a gene: 4. CDR3 size: 14 residues. CDR3 DNA, as far as it was read: TGTGCCAGTAGGTCGGACAGGGCCACCGGGGAG. It specifies CASRSDRATGE. The full-length CDR3 reads as CASRSDRATGELFF.

Turning to this clone: The read ends 3 residues before the CDR3 terminus; that terminus is restored from the germline J gene. This sequence joins TRBV5-5 and TRBJ1-6; D uncertain. This CDR3 region has 13 residues. In germline, CDR1 is SGHKS, CDR2 YYEKEE (reference sequence). The V gene lost 4 bases and the J gene lost 8 bases, with 10 bases spanning the gap. The sequenced CDR3 bases are TGTGCCAGCAGCGGAACAGAGTATTCACCC. Translated: CASSGTEYSP. From start to end, the CDR3 is CASSGTEYSPLHF. Looking up the rest from reference TRBV5-5 and TRBJ1-6 gives the full variable domain: DAGVTQSPTHLIKTRGQQVTLRCSPISGHKSVSWYQQVLGQGPQFIFQYYEKEERGRGNFPDRFSARQFPNYSSELNVNALLLGDSALYLCASSGTEYSPLHFGNGTRLTVT.

Notes on this clone: The missing CDR3 end, 3 residues past where the read stops, is filled in from the germline J gene. V usage is TRBV11-2 and J usage is TRBJ2-6, with D perhaps TRBD2 (6 bases). CDR1 and CDR2 (germline): SGHAT, FQNNGV. The V end lost 4 bases, the J end lost 2 bases, and 9 bases lay between the germline ends. This CDR3 is built from 15 residues. The sequenced part of the CDR3 DNA is TGTGCCAGCAGCTACGGGGGAACTGGGGCCAACGTC. It translates to CASSYGGTGANV. The full CDR3 protein reads CASSYGGTGANVLTF.

A remark on this clone: The CDR3 end lies 3 residues beyond the end of the read and is filled in from the germline J gene. The chain uses TRBV19 and TRBJ2-1, with 12 positions matching TRBD2. Trimming took 9 bases from V and 4 from J; bases not matched to a gene: 4. Germline V lookup: CDR1 LNHDA, CDR2 SQIVND (reference sequence). The CDR3 has 14 amino acids. CDR3 DNA (partial): TGTGCCAGCAGACTAGCGGGGGCTTACAATGAG. Protein product: CASRLAGAYNE. The complete CDR3 protein is CASRLAGAYNEQFF.

Of note for this clone: The read ends 3 residues early relative to the CDR3; the germline J gene fills the gap. The V and J genes are TRBV18 and TRBJ2-5; 9 bases are shared with TRBD2. The CDR3 has 17 residues. V lost 2 bases and J lost 0; bases outside the gene matches: 7. The germline CDR1 and CDR2 sequences are KGHSH and LQKENI. Partial CDR3 DNA: TGTGCCAGCTCACCAAACCCAGCGGGGGGCAACCAAGAGACC. This sequence encodes CASSPNPAGGNQET. In full, the CDR3 reads CASSPNPAGGNQETQYF.

A remark on this clone: The read ends 3 residues early relative to the CDR3; the germline J gene fills the gap. The chain combines TRBV30 with TRBJ1-1; D is uncertain. This CDR3 spans 13 amino acids. CDR1 GTSNPN and CDR2 SVGIG come from the germline V gene (reference sequence). Trimming removed 3 bases from V and 1 base from J, with 9 bases in between. The CDR3 is CAWRRNENTEAFF. The CDR3 bases that were read are TGTGCCTGGAGGCGGAACGAGAACACTGAA.

A word on this clone: Coverage ceases 3 residues before the CDR3 finishes, and the germline J gene fills in the end. V and J are TRBV5-4 and TRBJ1-5; the D gene is possibly TRBD1 (5 bases). Trimming removed 4 bases from V and 6 bases from J, with 17 bases in between. This CDR3 spans 15 amino acids. Germline loops: CDR1 SGHNT, CDR2 YYREEE (reference sequence). The CDR3 sequence is CASSRDGGNGQPQHF. The covered CDR3 bases are TGTGCCAGCAGCCGAGACGGGGGAAACGGTCAGCCC.

Points on this clone: One end of the junction fails to match germline, which may point to a read error. Read sequence stops 3 residues before the CDR3 end, and the germline J gene provides the missing end. The rearrangement joins TRBV12-3 or TRBV12-4 to TRBJ2-7; possibly TRBD2 for D (6 bases). The CDR3 extends over 13 amino acids. The DNA read from the CDR3 is TGTGCCAGCAGTTTGGGGGACTCCGACGAG. The encoded protein is CASSLGDSDE. The full CDR3 sequence reads CASSLGDSDEQYF.